This record concerns one T cell receptor (beta chain) sequence. The target antigen is unknown. TCRdb's table, derived via immunoSEQ multiplex PCR, lists solely in-frame clones and lacks some. This sample has some 100,000 clones, with around 84% found just once. This CDR3 comprises 12 residues. The V gene lost 2 bases and the J gene lost 7 bases, with 7 bases spanning the gap. Per germline, CDR1 SGHNT and CDR2 YYREEE (reference sequence). These data come from a study of T cell responses to AZD1222 COVID-19 vaccine. Broader study findings: Compared with day 0, the breadth and depth of the Spike-specific TCR repertoire rose significantly after two doses of AZD1222. Spike was spanned by vaccine-associated CD4 TCRs, with dominance at 160-218 and 743-854.

This receptor was taken from an adult who received the AZD1222 COVID-19 vaccine. This specimen consisted of peripheral blood, obtained 28 days after the second AZD1222 dose. The rearrangement links TRBV5-4 to TRBJ2-1; a weak D match, TRBD2 (5 bases). The CDR3 region has the DNA TGTGCCAGCAGCTTCACGGGGAATGAGCAGTTCTTC. Translated, it gives CASSFTGNEQFF.